The 17 T cell receptor beta chains reported below all come from one sample, sequenced in a study of cytomegalovirus exposure and HLA in healthy donors. PCR involved 60 Vbeta and 13 Jbeta primers. Repertoires were generated with immunoSEQ multiplex PCR, while TCRdb's copy carries only in-frame clones and drops some. The sample includes over 110,000 clones, 75% to 80% seen only once; the top ten take approximately 5.6%. Sequencing was performed on PBMCs. These receptors were taken from a woman between 40 and 50 years old in good health and CMV-seropositive.

The rearrangement joins TRBV4-1 to TRBJ1-6, with D uncertain. The CDR3 totals 17 residues. CDR1 and CDR2 (germline): MGHRA, YSYEKL. The V end was cut by 1 base, the J end by 6 bases, with 16 bases between. CDR3 loop: CASSQGPQRGINSPLHF. CDR3 sequence (DNA): TGCGCCAGCAGCCAAGGTCCCCAACGGGGAATTAATTCACCCCTCCACTTT.

The genes are TRBV2 and TRBJ2-1, with TRBD2 as a possible D gene (5 bases). CDR3 length equals 14 residues. Germline V gene sequence: CDR1 SNHLY, CDR2 FYNNEI. The V gene lost 2 bases and the J gene lost 8 bases, with 13 bases spanning the gap. The CDR3 nucleotides read TGTGCCAGCAGTGAACGGACTGGGTTCGATGAGCAGTTCTTC. It specifies CASSERTGFDEQFF.

V and J are TRBV5-4 and TRBJ2-7, with 7 positions matching TRBD1. In germline, CDR1 is SGHNT, CDR2 YYREEE (reference sequence). Trimming removed 3 bases from V and 4 bases from J; junction bases left unmatched: 4. The CDR3 loop spans 13 amino acids. The CDR3 DNA follows: TGTGCCAGCAGCTCCTGGACAGGATACGAGCAGTACTTC. Translated: CASSSWTGYEQYF.

The V and J genes are TRBV18 and TRBJ1-3, with D unclear. The CDR3 consists of 13 residues. V was pared by 6 bases and J by 7 bases, with 13 bases between. CDR1 and CDR2 (germline): KGHSH, LQKENI. The CDR3 sequence is CASSKDSRNTIYF. In DNA, the CDR3 is TGTGCCAGCTCTAAGGACTCCCGGAACACCATATATTTT.

The rearrangement links TRBV14 to TRBJ1-4; D is undetermined. V lost 1 base and J 10 bases, leaving 16 bases between the germline ends. Per the germline V gene, CDR1 is SGHDN and CDR2 is FVKESK. The CDR3 consists of 15 residues. CDR3 DNA: TGTGCCAGCAGCCAAGGACTCACCTGGTCGGGAAAACTGTTTTTT. Its translation: CASSQGLTWSGKLFF.

The V gene is TRBV7-2, the J gene TRBJ2-7, with D tentatively TRBD2 (5 bases). Deletions cut 1 base from V and 0 bases from J, with 10 bases between. This CDR3 contains 15 residues. Germline CDR1 reads SGHTA; CDR2 reads FQGNSA. The CDR3 protein is CASSLGAVSSYEQYF. The CDR3 nucleotides read TGTGCCAGCAGCTTAGGAGCGGTGAGCTCCTACGAGCAGTACTTC.

This chain joins TRBV2 and TRBJ2-5, with D unclear. Trimming pared 5 bases from V and 2 bases from J, leaving 9 bases between. The length of the CDR3 is 13 residues. The germline CDR1 and CDR2 sequences are SNHLY and FYNNEI. The CDR3 region has the DNA TGTGCCAGCAGTTTTAGGAGACAAGAGACCCAGTACTTC. Its translation: CASSFRRQETQYF.

This clone appeared once. V is TRBV5-1 and J is TRBJ2-6, with 8 bases aligning to TRBD1. Looked up from germline, CDR1 is SGHRS and CDR2 is YFSETQ. The CDR3 extends over 15 amino acids. J was trimmed by 3 bases and V by 3 bases; bases with no gene match: 2. The CDR3 nucleotides are TGCGCCAGCAGCTCCAGGGGGCTTGGGGCCAACGTCCTGACTTTC. It codes for CASSSRGLGANVLTF. Supplemented by reference TRBV5-1 and TRBJ2-6, the full variable domain reads KAGVTQTPRYLIKTRGQQVTLSCSPISGHRSVSWYQQTPGQGLQFLFEYFSETQRNKGNFPGRFSGRQFSNSRSEMNVSTLELGDSALYLCASSSRGLGANVLTFGAGSRLTVL.

V and J are TRBV19 and TRBJ2-3; TRBD1 matches 7 bases. Trimming at V came to 3 bases and at J to 6 bases, leaving 6 bases not matched to a gene. This CDR3 comprises 14 residues. Germline lookup yields CDR1 LNHDA and CDR2 SQIVND (reference sequence). The CDR3 DNA sequence: TGTGCCAGTAGTATCAAGGGGGCCCGGGATACGCAGTATTTT. Residues: CASSIKGARDTQYF. Variable domain in full (rest from reference TRBV19 and TRBJ2-3): DGGITQSPKYLFRKEGQNVTLSCEQNLNHDAMYWYRQDPGQGLRLIYYSQIVNDFQKGDIAEGYSVSREKKESFPLTVTSAQKNPTAFYLCASSIKGARDTQYFGPGTRLTVL.

The chain uses TRBV6-4 and TRBJ2-6, with D hard to call. The CDR3 covers 15 residues. Trimming took off 0 bases at V and 0 bases at J, with 3 bases between the two ends. Germline assignment: CDR1 MRHNA and CDR2 SNTAGT. In nucleotides, the CDR3 is TGTGCCAGCAGTGACTCCAGCTCTGGGGCCAACGTCCTGACTTTC. This gives the protein CASSDSSSGANVLTF.

The chain recombines TRBV7-8 with TRBJ2-3, with 11 positions matching TRBD2. The V segment lost 5 bases and the J segment 6 bases; nucleotides outside the gene matches: 7. Germline CDR1 reads SGHVS; CDR2 reads FQNEAQ. CDR3 length equals 15 residues. The CDR3 region has the DNA TGTGCCAGCAGCCGGACTAGCGGGTTCTCTGATACGCAGTATTTT. Amino acid sequence: CASSRTSGFSDTQYF.

The rearrangement joins TRBV2 to TRBJ1-5; weak D call: TRBD1 (6 bases). CDR3 length equals 14 residues. Deletions cut 4 bases from V and 4 bases from J, with 11 bases between. Germline CDR1 SNHLY, CDR2 FYNNEI. The CDR3 protein is CASSGGQPNQPQHF. As DNA, the CDR3 is TGTGCCAGCAGTGGAGGACAGCCAAATCAGCCCCAGCATTTT.

The rearrangement uses TRBV5-1 and TRBJ2-7, with D tentatively TRBD2 (7 bases). Between the trimmed V and J ends, which lost 0 bases and 3 bases, there was a span of 10 bases. Per germline, CDR1 SGHRS and CDR2 YFSETQ. The CDR3 contains 14 residues. The CDR3 DNA reads TGCGCCAGCAGCTTGGGAGGGGGGGTCTACGAGCAGTACTTC. It translates to CASSLGGGVYEQYF. Filled out from reference TRBV5-1 and TRBJ2-7, the complete variable domain reads KAGVTQTPRYLIKTRGQQVTLSCSPISGHRSVSWYQQTPGQGLQFLFEYFSETQRNKGNFPGRFSGRQFSNSRSEMNVSTLELGDSALYLCASSLGGGVYEQYFGPGTRLTVT.

The chain is built from TRBV18 and TRBJ2-7; 7 bases map to TRBD1. V lost 2 bases and J lost 0; bases outside the gene matches: 10. Germline V gene lookup returns CDR1 KGHSH and CDR2 LQKENI. The CDR3 runs to 17 residues. CDR3 DNA: TGTGCCAGCTCACCAACACTCCCGGACAGGAGCTCCTACGAGCAGTACTTC. It encodes CASSPTLPDRSSYEQYF.

The sample holds one count of this clone. The rearrangement links TRBV18 to TRBJ2-4; 11 bases align to TRBD2. After removal of 5 bases from V and 6 bases from J, the junction contained 6 bases not matched to a gene. The CDR3 consists of 15 residues. Germline V gene sequence: CDR1 KGHSH, CDR2 LQKENI. The CDR3, as DNA: TGTGCCAGCTCAGAATTAGCGGGAGGGCGAAACATTCAGTACTTC. It encodes CASSELAGGRNIQYF.

The V and J genes are TRBV7-9 and TRBJ1-2, with D unclear. Germline CDR1 is SEHNR and CDR2 is FQNEAQ (reference sequence). Deletions cut 1 base from V and 0 bases from J, with 15 bases between. This CDR3 has 17 amino acids. The CDR3 nucleotides are TGTGCCAGCAGCTTAGGGTCACGGGTTCTGACTAACTATGGCTACACCTTC. It translates to CASSLGSRVLTNYGYTF.

The V gene is TRBV5-1, the J gene TRBJ2-3; TRBD2 matches at 10 bases. This CDR3 has 17 amino acids. CDR1 SGHRS and CDR2 YFSETQ come from the germline V gene. V lost 0 bases, J lost 6 bases, and 10 bases stayed unmatched. The CDR3 loop is CASSLAGTSVRGDTQYF. CDR3 in DNA: TGCGCCAGCAGCTTGGCCGGGACTAGCGTCCGCGGGGATACGCAGTATTTT.